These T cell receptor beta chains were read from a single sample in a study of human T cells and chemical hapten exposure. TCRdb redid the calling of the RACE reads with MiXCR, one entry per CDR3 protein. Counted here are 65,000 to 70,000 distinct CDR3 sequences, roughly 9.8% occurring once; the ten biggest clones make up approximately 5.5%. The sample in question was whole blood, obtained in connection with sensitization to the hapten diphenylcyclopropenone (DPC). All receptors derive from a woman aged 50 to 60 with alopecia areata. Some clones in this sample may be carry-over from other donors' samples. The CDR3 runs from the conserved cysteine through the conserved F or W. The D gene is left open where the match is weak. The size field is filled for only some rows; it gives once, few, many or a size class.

TGTGCCAGCTGGGGGGGTAACTACGAGCAGTACTTC | CASWGGNYEQYF | TRBV28 | NA | TRBD2 | 12 | TRBJ2-7
TGTGCCAGCACCGATCGAGGCGGCCAGGGGTTCTTC | CASTDRGGQGFF | TRBV14 | few | NA | 12 | TRBJ2-1
TGCGCCAGCAGCTTGGTTTCAGCCAACACTGAAGCTTTCTTT | CASSLVSANTEAFF | TRBV5-1 | few | NA | 14 | TRBJ1-1
TGTGCCAGCAGCGTAGATGGGTACGAGCAGTACTTC | CASSVDGYEQYF | TRBV9 | NA | NA | 12 | TRBJ2-7
TGTGCCAGGGGGACGAATCCGAGCGCAAGCACAGATACGCAGTATTTT | CARGTNPSASTDTQYF | TRBV2 | few | NA | 16 | TRBJ2-3
TGTGCCAGCAGCTTAATTTCCGGGGAAGAGACCCAGTACTTC | CASSLISGEETQYF | TRBV13 | NA | NA | 14 | TRBJ2-5
TGTGCCAGCAGTCCAAACCGGGACAGTTACGAGCAGTACTTC | CASSPNRDSYEQYF | TRBV27 | NA | TRBD1 | 14 | TRBJ2-7
TGTGCCAGCAGTTACTCGTGGACAGGGACCCTGACTTTC | CASSYSWTGTLTF | TRBV6-5 | many | TRBD1 | 13 | TRBJ2-6
TGTGCCAGCAGATCTCGGACTAGCGGGAGTGAAGAGCAGTACTTC | CASRSRTSGSEEQYF | TRBV12-3/TRBV12-4 | many | TRBD2 | 15 | TRBJ2-7
TGTGCCAGCAGCCAAGTTGCAGGCGGGGGGAACACTGAAGCTTTCTTT | CASSQVAGGGNTEAFF | TRBV16 | NA | NA | 16 | TRBJ1-1
TGTGCCAGCAGCCCAAAACAGAACTATGGCTACACCTTC | CASSPKQNYGYTF | TRBV5-4 | NA | NA | 13 | TRBJ1-2
TGTGCCAGCAGCTTAGCCATAAGCGGGAACAATGAGCAGTTCTTC | CASSLAISGNNEQFF | TRBV11-2 | few | TRBD2 | 15 | TRBJ2-1
TGTGCCAGCAGCGACAGCTACTCTGGAAACACCATATATTTT | CASSDSYSGNTIYF | TRBV9 | NA | NA | 14 | TRBJ1-3
TGCGCCAGCAGCCTCTCAGGAGGGGGGAACTCCTACGAGCAGTACTTC | CASSLSGGGNSYEQYF | TRBV4-3 | NA | NA | 16 | TRBJ2-7
TGTGCCAGCAGTTCACACTATGGCTACACCTTC | CASSSHYGYTF | TRBV12-3/TRBV12-4 | many | NA | 11 | TRBJ1-2
TGTGCCACCGGTGGAGCGGGAGGTATCAATGAGCAGTTCTTC | CATGGAGGINEQFF | TRBV28 | few | TRBD2 | 14 | TRBJ2-1
TGTGCCAGCAGCCAAGTCGAGGGATCTAATCAGCCCCAGCATTTT | CASSQVEGSNQPQHF | TRBV14 | few | NA | 15 | TRBJ1-5
TGCAGCGGCAGTGTGGGAAGCAATCAGCCCCAGCATTTT | CSGSVGSNQPQHF | TRBV29-1 | many | NA | 13 | TRBJ1-5
TGTGCCAGCAGCTCGGGGGTGAACACTGAAGCTTTCTTT | CASSSGVNTEAFF | TRBV7-6 | many | NA | 13 | TRBJ1-1
TGCAGTGCCCATGGGACTAGCCAAGAGACCCAGTACTTC | CSAHGTSQETQYF | TRBV20-1 | few | TRBD2 | 13 | TRBJ2-5
TGCGCCAGCAGTGAACAGGGCAGAACAGATACGCAGTATTTT | CASSEQGRTDTQYF | TRBV10-2 | few | NA | 14 | TRBJ2-3
TGTGCCAGCAGTCCCCGGGACGCCTCTGAAGCTTTCTTT | CASSPRDASEAFF | TRBV6-6 | many | NA | 13 | TRBJ1-1
TGTGCCAGCAGTCACTCGTCAACCTACGAGCAGTACTTC | CASSHSSTYEQYF | TRBV28 | many | NA | 13 | TRBJ2-7
TGTGCCAGCTCACCTTATCCTATCACAGATACGCAGTATTTT | CASSPYPITDTQYF | TRBV18 | many | NA | 14 | TRBJ2-3
TGCAGCTGGTCTAGCGGGAGCTCCTACAATGAGCAGTTCTTC | CSWSSGSSYNEQFF | TRBV29-1 | many | TRBD2 | 14 | TRBJ2-1
TGCGCCAGCAGGGGAGGTAGAGGGGTCAACCGGCATGAAAAACTGTTTTTT | CASRGGRGVNRHEKLFF | TRBV5-1 | few | NA | 17 | TRBJ1-4
TGTGCCAGCTCACCGAACAGGGTTGAAGAGACCCAGTACTTC | CASSPNRVEETQYF | TRBV18 | NA | NA | 14 | TRBJ2-5
TGTGCCAGCAGTTTAAGGGCTGAAGCTTTCTTT | CASSLRAEAFF | TRBV28 | few | NA | 11 | TRBJ1-1
TGTGCCAGCTCACCTCTAGCGGGGAGCTCCTACGAGCAGTACTTC | CASSPLAGSSYEQYF | TRBV18 | many | TRBD2 | 15 | TRBJ2-7
TGTGCCAGCAGAACCGCCGGGGCCAATCAGCCCCAGCATTTT | CASRTAGANQPQHF | TRBV28 | few | NA | 14 | TRBJ1-5
TGTGCCAGCAGCTTTGGGGGAGAGACCCAGTACTTC | CASSFGGETQYF | TRBV7-6 | many | NA | 12 | TRBJ2-5
TGTGCCAGCAGCCAAGTCACAGATGGAAACACCATATATTTT | CASSQVTDGNTIYF | TRBV4-2 | many | NA | 14 | TRBJ1-3
TGTGCCAGCAGCCCTAGTGGGCAGCAAGAGACCCAGTACTTC | CASSPSGQQETQYF | TRBV7-2 | NA | NA | 14 | TRBJ2-5
TGTGCCAGCAGCGCGGGGGTTAGCTCCTACAATGAGCAGTTCTTC | CASSAGVSSYNEQFF | TRBV11-3 | many | TRBD2 | 15 | TRBJ2-1
TGCGCCAGCAGCTTAACACAGAACACCGGGGAGCTGTTTTTT | CASSLTQNTGELFF | TRBV5-1 | NA | NA | 14 | TRBJ2-2
TGTGCCACCAGTAGGGGAGTGGGGGAGGATGAAAAACTGTTTTTT | CATSRGVGEDEKLFF | TRBV15 | many | NA | 15 | TRBJ1-4
TGTGCCAGCAGCTTGGAATCAGGGGGCTTGTACGAGCAGTACTTC | CASSLESGGLYEQYF | TRBV5-5 | few | TRBD1 | 15 | TRBJ2-7
TGTGCCAGCAGCCAACCCCCCGTCAACGAGCAGTACTTC | CASSQPPVNEQYF | TRBV3-1 | many | NA | 13 | TRBJ2-7
TGTGCCAGCAGCTTAGGGGCAGCGGGAGGGCCCTCAGATACGCAGTATTTT | CASSLGAAGGPSDTQYF | TRBV7-6 | many | TRBD2 | 17 | TRBJ2-3
TGTGCCAGCAGCTTAACTACGGGCGGGCGGGGCCACATTAACGAGCAGTTCTTC | CASSLTTGGRGHINEQFF | TRBV7-3 | many | NA | 18 | TRBJ2-1
TGTGCCAGCAGCTTAGTTGCGGCTCTCTACGAGCAGTACTTC | CASSLVAALYEQYF | TRBV7-2 | NA | NA | 14 | TRBJ2-7
TGTGCCAGCAGCTTACCCCTCCGGGACTCCTCCTACGAGCAGTACTTC | CASSLPLRDSSYEQYF | TRBV7-3 | NA | NA | 16 | TRBJ2-7
TGTGCCAGCAGTTTCTCAGGCCTAGCTAACTATGGCTACACCTTC | CASSFSGLANYGYTF | TRBV27 | many | NA | 15 | TRBJ1-2
TGCAGCGTAGAACCGGGACAGATAGAAGCTTTCTTT | CSVEPGQIEAFF | TRBV29-1 | NA | TRBD1 | 12 | TRBJ1-1
TGCGCCAGCAGCAGGAGGGGAAGCGGGGAGCTGTTTTTT | CASSRRGSGELFF | TRBV5-1 | NA | NA | 13 | TRBJ2-2
TGTGCCAGCAGCCCGGGGGGGCAGGTCCCCTACGAGCAGTACTTC | CASSPGGQVPYEQYF | TRBV7-9 | many | TRBD2 | 15 | TRBJ2-7
TGTGCCAGCAGCCAAAACGGACTAGCGGAGACCCAGTACTTC | CASSQNGLAETQYF | TRBV6-2/TRBV6-3 | NA | TRBD2 | 14 | TRBJ2-5
TGCAGTGCTAGAGTTTCAGATACGCAGTATTTT | CSARVSDTQYF | TRBV20-1 | many | NA | 11 | TRBJ2-3
TGTGCCAGCAGCTTGAATACGGGACAGGGTTCGCCCCAGCATTTT | CASSLNTGQGSPQHF | TRBV7-6 | NA | TRBD1 | 15 | TRBJ1-5
TGTGCCAGCTCACCACAGGGTTCTGGAAACACCATATATTTT | CASSPQGSGNTIYF | TRBV18 | few | NA | 14 | TRBJ1-3
TGTGCCAAGGGGACAGGGGCAAACAATGAGCAGTTCTTC | CAKGTGANNEQFF | TRBV6-5 | many | TRBD1 | 13 | TRBJ2-1